What follows is one TCR beta chain and its context. Per germline, CDR1 SGHVS and CDR2 FNYEAQ. CDR3 length: 15 amino acids. Trimming cost V 4 bases and J 5 bases; bases outside gene matches: 4. This record belongs to a study of tumor-infiltrating lymphocytes in oesophageal squamous cell carcinoma. TCRdb fed the PCR reads into MiXCR, producing one record per CDR3 protein. Found here are about 21,000 distinct CDR3 sequences, about 43% of them singletons; the top ten hold roughly 13%. The sequence derives from a male donor with esophageal squamous cell carcinoma. Sequencing used normal esophageal tissue next to the tumor. The chain is built from TRBV7-6 and TRBJ2-1; 11 bases fit TRBD1. The CDR3 bases are TGTGCCAGCAGCTGGACAGGGGGCGCCCACAATGAGCAGTTCTTC. Its protein product is CASSWTGGAHNEQFF. The complete variable domain, with remaining parts taken from reference TRBV7-6 and TRBJ2-1, reads GAGVSQSPRYKVTKRGQDVALRCDPISGHVSLYWYRQALGQGPEFLTYFNYEAQQDKSGLPNDRFSAERPEGSISTLTIQRTEQRDSAMYRCASSWTGGAHNEQFFGPGTRLTVL.